This T cell receptor (beta chain) was captured by sequencing in a study of T-cell memory formation after mild COVID-19. The study, taken as a whole, reports: Among CD4+ contracting clones, most were CM and EM, and CD8+ ones EMRA. Confirmation of SARS-CoV-2 specificity was lacking for second-wave clones peaking day 37. Researchers found some responding clones in pre-infection memory, a sign that cross-reactive memory joined.

Constant-segment primers were used for 5'RACE, and the resulting TCR alpha and TCR beta cDNA libraries carried sample barcodes and UMIs. MiXCR, applied by TCRdb to the 5' RACE reads, yields one record per CDR3 protein. The profile shows approximately 45,000 distinct CDR3 sequences, 6% to 8.5% of them singletons. The CDR3 is 14 residues long. The germline gives CDR1 DFQATT, CDR2 SNEGSKA (reference sequence). Between the trimmed V and J ends, which lost 3 bases and 4 bases, there was a span of 15 bases. This clonotype was observed at least ten times. Its antigen remains unidentified. The chain joins TRBV20-1 to TRBJ2-5; no firm D call. Input material: PBMCs or a T cell subset sorted from them (not recorded which). The clonotype comes from an adult who had mild COVID-19 (a few samples of this study predate the infection). Cell type and time point are not known. The CDR3 DNA follows: TGCAGTGCTAGGTTCGGCCAAGGACGAGAGACCCAGTACTTC. Its translation: CSARFGQGRETQYF.